One T cell receptor beta chain is described in this entry. The record originates from a study of blood T cell repertoires in COVID-19. The data were produced by immunoSEQ multiplex PCR, yet TCRdb's version contains in-frame clones alone and is incomplete. The sample lists 120,000 to 150,000 clones; about nine tenths were seen once. The V end lost 0 bases, the J end lost 6 bases, and 12 bases lay between the germline ends. This CDR3 is 13 amino acids long. The germline gives CDR1 SQVTM, CDR2 ANQGSEA. The sequence derives from a human donor in a cohort sampled during active COVID-19. V is TRBV29-1 and J is TRBJ2-7; tentative D call: TRBD1 (6 bases). Material for sequencing was peripheral blood. The CDR3 protein is CSVEEPRGGEQYF. The CDR3 nucleotides are TGCAGCGTTGAAGAACCCAGGGGCGGCGAGCAGTACTTC.